A single sample is the source of the 29 T cell receptor beta chains below, sequenced in a study of T-cell reconstitution after alpha-beta-depleted transplantation in children. Unique molecular identifiers were used in preparing the TCRbeta library. MiXCR was run by TCRdb on the PCR reads, yielding one entry per CDR3 protein. The data contain 40,000 to 60,000 distinct CDR3 sequences, nearly 9.5% of them seen just once; the ten biggest clones take up 27%. The sequencing used PBMCs, mostly from graft donor cells, collected 60 days after TCRalphabeta/CD19-depleted stem cell transplant. The receptors come from a male patient between 2 and 10 years old who had a stem cell transplant for chronic granulomatous disease, so the T cells may come from the graft donor.

This clonotype was observed many times. The V and J genes are TRBV20-1 and TRBJ2-3; D is uncertain. The CDR3 runs to 11 residues. From germline, CDR1 is DFQATT and CDR2 SNEGSKA (reference sequence). V gave up 6 bases and J gave up 2 bases, with 6 bases separating them. CDR3 nucleotides: TGCAGTGCCTCCTTCACAGATACGCAGTATTTT. It specifies CSASFTDTQYF.

This clonotype was seen ten or more times. V gene TRBV20-1 combines with J gene TRBJ1-5, with D possibly TRBD1 on 5 matching bases. V was shortened by 6 bases and J by 7 bases, with 16 bases between the two germline ends. The CDR3 length is 13 residues. CDR1 and CDR2 (germline): DFQATT, SNEGSKA (reference sequence). CDR3 coding DNA: TGCAGTGCGAAACAGTCCCGGGGGCAGCCCCAGCATTTT. It specifies CSAKQSRGQPQHF.

There are many counts of this clonotype. The chain combines TRBV11-2 with TRBJ2-3, with 7 bases fitting TRBD2. Germline trimming cut 5 bases from V and 1 base from J; bases unmatched to any gene: 9. The germline V gene has CDR1 SGHAT and CDR2 FQNNGV. This CDR3 has 16 residues. In DNA form, the CDR3 reads TGTGCCAGCAGCCGCGGGTGGGCGGGAGGCACAGATACGCAGTATTTT. It encodes CASSRGWAGGTDTQYF.

This chain links TRBV20-1 with TRBJ1-2, with TRBD1 matching 9 bases. Germline V gene lookup returns CDR1 DFQATT and CDR2 SNEGSKA (reference sequence). The CDR3 spans 14 residues. The junction had 7 bases not matched to a gene; V was cut back by 1 base and J by 7 bases. This CDR3 reads CSARGLTGGFGYTF. CDR3 in DNA: TGCAGTGCTAGAGGCCTAACAGGGGGCTTTGGCTACACCTTC.

This clonotype occurred a few times. V gene TRBV20-1 combines with J gene TRBJ2-6; the match to TRBD1 covers 10 bases. The CDR3 loop spans 16 amino acids. Trimming removed 3 bases from V and 1 base from J; junction bases left unmatched: 3. Germline lookup yields CDR1 DFQATT and CDR2 SNEGSKA (reference sequence). The CDR3 DNA is TGCAGTGCTAGTGGACAGGGGGGTTCTGGGGCCAACGTCCTGACTTTC. Protein sequence: CSASGQGGSGANVLTF.

This clonotype has ten or more counts. The chain employs TRBV5-1 and TRBJ2-3; TRBD2 matches 7 bases. The CDR3 has 12 amino acids. Germline values: CDR1 SGHRS, CDR2 YFSETQ. After removal of 6 bases from V and 6 bases from J, the junction contained 4 bases not matched to a gene. In DNA form, the CDR3 reads TGCGCCAGCACTTCGCGGGGGGATACGCAGTATTTT. Translating gives CASTSRGDTQYF.

In this sample, this clonotype turned up many times. The CDR3 sequence: CASSPSAVRLAGRPYNEQFF. For the CDR3, the DNA is TGCGCCAGCAGCCCATCGGCGGTTCGACTAGCGGGAAGACCCTACAATGAGCAGTTCTTC. The gene calls are TRBV5-1 and TRBJ2-1; 11 bases map to TRBD2. The germline V gene has CDR1 SGHRS and CDR2 YFSETQ. With V trimmed by 4 bases and J by 2 bases, 17 bases remained unmatched. The CDR3 sequence is 20 residues long.

The chain joins TRBV18 to TRBJ2-3; the D gene is possibly TRBD2 (6 bases). Germline V lookup: CDR1 KGHSH, CDR2 LQKENI. V gave up 2 bases and J gave up 0 bases, with 9 bases separating them. The CDR3 has 15 amino acids. The CDR3 DNA follows: TGTGCCAGCTCACCAACGGCGGGAAGCACAGATACGCAGTATTTT. As protein: CASSPTAGSTDTQYF.

This clonotype was detected ten times or more. The chain uses TRBV7-7 and TRBJ2-1; D is unresolved. Germline CDR1 and CDR2: SSHAT and FNYEAQ (reference sequence). The V and J ends lost 6 bases and 3 bases respectively, with 18 bases between them. The CDR3 totals 16 residues. The CDR3 nucleotides are TGTGCCAGCAGTCTGGGGATATCATCCGGCTACAATGAGCAGTTCTTC. Translating it yields CASSLGISSGYNEQFF.

The V call is TRBV28, the J call TRBJ1-5; 10 bases line up with TRBD1. Germline trimming cut 3 bases from V and 4 bases from J; bases unmatched to any gene: 3. Germline assignment: CDR1 MDHEN and CDR2 SYDVKM. CDR3 length equals 15 residues. CDR3 residues: CASSFPGQGNQPQHF. CDR3 bases: TGTGCCAGCAGTTTCCCGGGACAGGGGAATCAGCCCCAGCATTTT.

This clonotype has at least ten counts. V is TRBV7-8 and J is TRBJ1-6, with unresolved D. Trimming removed 0 bases at V and 9 bases at J, with 12 bases between. This CDR3 is 15 amino acids long. Germline lookup yields CDR1 SGHVS and CDR2 FQNEAQ. CDR3 sequence reads: CASSLASIGSSPLHF. As DNA, the CDR3 is TGTGCCAGCAGCTTAGCTTCGATCGGGAGTTCACCCCTCCACTTT.

This clonotype was detected ten times or more. J is TRBJ2-4 and V is TRBV7-8; possibly TRBD2 for D (5 bases). The V end lost 1 base, the J end lost 0 bases, and 10 bases lay between the germline ends. Germline V gene lookup returns CDR1 SGHVS and CDR2 FQNEAQ. This CDR3 has 16 amino acids. The chain's CDR3 is CASSLEEALAKNIQYF. The DNA of the CDR3 is TGTGCCAGCAGCTTAGAGGAGGCGCTAGCCAAAAACATTCAGTACTTC.

CDR3 nucleotide sequence: TGTGCCAGCAGCCAAGATTGGTACAGTAGAAATTCACCCCTCCACTTT. Translating it yields CASSQDWYSRNSPLHF. This rearrangement joins TRBV4-2 to TRBJ1-6; D is ambiguous. Per germline, CDR1 LGHNA and CDR2 YNFKEQ. This CDR3 spans 16 amino acids. V dropped 0 bases and J dropped 7 bases, with 13 bases sitting between them.

This clonotype came up many times. The V and J genes are TRBV6-2 or TRBV6-3 and TRBJ2-1; no clear D. The ends were cut back, 6 bases at V and 1 base at J, with 10 bases in the middle. CDR1 is MNHEY and CDR2 is SVGEGT in the germline V gene. This CDR3 region has 14 residues. The CDR3 DNA follows: TGTGCCAGCAGCCCAGTGGGGTCCTACAATGAGCAGTTCTTC. It yields the protein CASSPVGSYNEQFF.

This clonotype was picked up many times. DNA for the CDR3: TGCAGTCCGGCGATGGCTACCCAAGAGACCCAGTACTTC. It is translated as CSPAMATQETQYF. The chain is built from TRBV20-1 and TRBJ2-5; D gene unclear. Germline loops: CDR1 DFQATT, CDR2 SNEGSKA (reference sequence). CDR3 length equals 13 residues. V was cut by 8 bases and J by 1 base, with 14 bases left in between.

The table lists this clonotype with many counts. The chain employs TRBV6-2 or TRBV6-3 and TRBJ1-1; a weak D match, TRBD1 (6 bases). Germline V gene data show CDR1 as MNHEY and CDR2 as SVGEGT. Trimming removed 2 bases at V and 6 bases at J, with 13 bases between. The length of the CDR3 is 14 residues. The chain's CDR3 is CASSYQGPLAEAFF. The CDR3 bases are TGTGCCAGCAGTTACCAGGGGCCCTTGGCTGAAGCTTTCTTT.

Ten or more counts support this clonotype. The chain employs TRBV27 and TRBJ2-6; no firm D call. V was pared by 7 bases and J by 2 bases, with 12 bases between. Germline CDR1 is MNHEY and CDR2 is SMNVEV (reference sequence). The CDR3 is 15 amino acids. The CDR3 reads CASTRIPPGANVLTF. CDR3 nucleotide sequence: TGTGCCAGCACTAGAATCCCTCCTGGGGCCAACGTCCTGACTTTC.

This clonotype was counted many times. This rearrangement joins TRBV6-4 to TRBJ2-3, with 12 bases that match TRBD2. Germline-derived CDR1 and CDR2 are MRHNA and SNTAGT. V shed 6 bases and J 4 bases; nucleotides not matched to a gene: 5. This CDR3 region has 15 residues. The CDR3 bases are TGTGCCAGCAGCGCCGGGACTAGCGGGTCAGATACGCAGTATTTT. Translating it yields CASSAGTSGSDTQYF.

This chain joins TRBV7-3 and TRBJ2-2; TRBD1 or TRBD2 may be the D gene (6 bases each). CDR3 length: 15 amino acids. The ends were cut back, 2 bases at V and 3 bases at J, with 10 bases in the middle. Germline V gives CDR1 SGHTA, CDR2 FQGTGA. The CDR3 DNA sequence: TGTGCCAGCAGCTTATTCGGGGGCGACACCGGGGAGCTGTTTTTT. Translating it yields CASSLFGGDTGELFF.

There are many counts of this clonotype. The chain links TRBV19 to TRBJ2-7; D may match TRBD1 or TRBD2 (5 bases each). CDR3 length: 14 amino acids. Germline lookup yields CDR1 LNHDA and CDR2 SQIVND (reference sequence). V was pared by 6 bases and J by 0 bases, with 12 bases between. The CDR3: CASSGTASSYEQYF. CDR3 nucleotide sequence: TGTGCCAGTAGCGGGACGGCGAGCTCCTACGAGCAGTACTTC.

Turning to this clonotype: A much larger clone is a single base away; this may be a read error. J is TRBJ1-5 and V is TRBV4-3, with TRBD1 as a possible D gene (5 bases). CDR3 length: 16 residues. The ends were cut back, 0 bases at V and 2 bases at J, with 11 bases in the middle. Germline assignment: CDR1 LGHNA and CDR2 YSLEER. CDR3 sequence reads: CASSQDYKGGNQPQHF. CDR3 in DNA: TGCGCCAGCAGCCAAGATTATAAAGGGGGCAATCAGCCCCAGCATTTT.

This clonotype came up many times. This rearrangement joins TRBV7-6 to TRBJ2-1; D may be TRBD1 (6 bases). Germline V gene lookup returns CDR1 SGHVS and CDR2 FNYEAQ. Trimming removed 3 bases from V and 2 bases from J, with 11 bases in between. This CDR3 contains 15 residues. CDR3 bases: TGTGCCAGCAGCTTGTCGCAGGGGACCTACAATGAGCAGTTCTTC. Translated: CASSLSQGTYNEQFF.

This clonotype was counted at least ten times. The V and J genes are TRBV15 and TRBJ2-7, with 10 nucleotides matching TRBD2. The V gene end was trimmed by 9 bases and the J gene end by 6 bases; junction bases not matched to a gene: 8. Per germline, CDR1 LNHNV and CDR2 YYDKDF (reference sequence). The CDR3 is made up of 13 amino acids. The CDR3 sequence: CATGGLAGVEQYF. The CDR3 bases are TGTGCCACTGGGGGGCTAGCGGGAGTCGAGCAGTACTTC.

This clonotype was found many times. CDR3: CATSDAGDSGGEQYF. The CDR3 DNA follows: TGTGCCACCAGTGATGCCGGGGACTCCGGTGGCGAGCAGTACTTC. V gene TRBV24-1 combines with J gene TRBJ2-7; D perhaps matches TRBD2 (6 bases). The germline CDR1 and CDR2 sequences are KGHDR and SFDVKD. The CDR3 is made up of 15 amino acids. V was trimmed by 3 bases and J by 6 bases, leaving 17 bases between them.

The gene calls are TRBV27 and TRBJ2-1; a possible D gene is TRBD1 (8 bases). Germline CDR1 and CDR2: MNHEY and SMNVEV (reference sequence). This CDR3 contains 14 residues. The V end was cut by 2 bases, the J end by 8 bases, with 13 bases between. The CDR3 reads CASSLQGAGDEQFF. For the CDR3, the DNA is TGTGCCAGCAGTTTACAGGGGGCGGGGGATGAGCAGTTCTTC.

The rearrangement joins TRBV12-3 or TRBV12-4 to TRBJ2-7; no clear D gene. The length of the CDR3 is 15 residues. V lost 5 bases and J lost 1, with 15 bases in between. CDR3 loop: CASSTAANPSYEQYF. The CDR3 DNA is TGTGCCAGCAGTACTGCCGCGAACCCTTCCTACGAGCAGTACTTC.

This clonotype showed up many times. The rearrangement joins TRBV5-1 to TRBJ1-1, with D tentatively TRBD1 (5 bases). Per the germline V gene, CDR1 is SGHRS and CDR2 is YFSETQ. CDR3 length equals 13 residues. V dropped 4 bases and J dropped 3 bases, with 10 bases sitting between them. This CDR3 reads CASSLGEYTEAFF. The CDR3 coding sequence is TGCGCCAGCAGCCTAGGGGAATACACTGAAGCTTTCTTT.

This clonotype is labeled medium-sized. The rearrangement uses TRBV6-2 or TRBV6-3 and TRBJ2-3, with no clear D. The CDR3 has 15 residues. From germline, CDR1 is MNHEY and CDR2 SVGEGT. The V end lost 4 bases, the J end lost 6 bases, and 17 bases lay between the germline ends. CDR3 residues: CASSLWGNGRDTQYF. The CDR3 DNA reads as TGTGCCAGCAGTTTGTGGGGAAATGGAAGGGATACGCAGTATTTT.

V usage is TRBV6-2 or TRBV6-3 and J usage is TRBJ2-7; the D gene is possibly TRBD1 (6 bases). The CDR3 runs to 13 residues. Germline lookup yields CDR1 MNHEY and CDR2 SVGEGT. V gave up 2 bases and J gave up 5 bases, with 10 bases separating them. The CDR3 DNA reads as TGTGCCAGCAGTTACCCAGGGGCGGACGAGCAGTACTTC. Translating gives CASSYPGADEQYF.